The 15 T cell receptor beta chains presented below share a single source sample, sequenced in a study of early T cells in non-severe SARS-CoV-2 infection. TCRdb re-derived calls from the 5' RACE reads in MiXCR, one entry per CDR3 protein. The sample includes around 61,000 distinct CDR3 sequences, about 10% seen only once; the top ten take approximately 6.5%. The sample comprised whole blood. Source of these receptors: an adult who was a healthcare worker with PCR-confirmed SARS-CoV-2 infection or an uninfected control (not recorded which).

The table lists this clonotype with many counts. The chain recombines TRBV2 with TRBJ2-3; 12 bases align to TRBD2. Trimming removed 10 bases from V and 4 bases from J; junction bases left unmatched: 6. CDR1 is SNHLY and CDR2 is FYNNEI in the germline V gene. There are 14 residues in the CDR3. CDR3 sequence (DNA): TGTGCCAACCGACTAGCGGGAGTGTCAGATACGCAGTATTTT. This codes for CANRLAGVSDTQYF.

Turning to this clonotype: At one end the junction does not follow the germline gene, possibly because of a read error. This rearrangement joins TRBV2 to TRBJ2-3; D might be TRBD2 (7 bases). This CDR3 has 15 amino acids. From germline, CDR1 is SNHLY and CDR2 FYNNEI. The CDR3 DNA follows: TGTGCCAGCAGTAAAGCGGGACACCGCACAGATACGCAGTATTTT. It codes for CASSKAGHRTDTQYF.

This clonotype has just a few counts. The genes are TRBV27 and TRBJ2-3, with D perhaps matching TRBD1 (5 bases). Germline CDR1 and CDR2: MNHEY and SMNVEV (reference sequence). The CDR3 has 13 amino acids. V dropped 5 bases and J dropped 6 bases, with 12 bases sitting between them. The CDR3 DNA sequence: TGTGCCAGCAGTCTCGGACACAAGGATACGCAGTATTTT. Its translation: CASSLGHKDTQYF.

This clonotype was counted at least ten times. The chain uses TRBV20-1 and TRBJ1-1; possible D gene TRBD1, 5 bases. The CDR3 runs to 13 residues. V lost 6 bases and J 4 bases, leaving 15 bases between the germline ends. CDR1 is DFQATT and CDR2 is SNEGSKA in the germline V gene (reference sequence). In DNA form, the CDR3 reads TGCAGTGCCGGACGGATGGGGGGCACTGAAGCTTTCTTT. Translating it yields CSAGRMGGTEAFF.

At least ten counts were recorded for this clonotype. This sequence joins TRBV7-8 and TRBJ2-3; 8 bases match TRBD1. With 1 base clipped from V and 3 bases from J, the junction kept 6 bases outside the gene matches. Germline V CDR1 and CDR2: SGHVS, FQNEAQ. This CDR3 region has 16 residues. In nucleotides, the CDR3 is TGTGCCAGCAGCTTAGTTCAGGGGGCTGATACAGATACGCAGTATTTT. This gives the protein CASSLVQGADTDTQYF.

This clonotype showed up just a few times. The J gene is TRBJ2-7, the V gene TRBV20-1; the match to TRBD1 covers 9 bases. The J segment lost 4 bases and the V segment lost 1 base, leaving 11 bases of the junction unmatched. This CDR3 comprises 16 residues. Per germline, CDR1 DFQATT and CDR2 SNEGSKA (reference sequence). The CDR3 region has the DNA TGCAGTGCTAGAGGCGGGGGAACCGGGACAGGGTACGAGCAGTACTTC. Translation: CSARGGGTGTGYEQYF.

This clonotype was seen more than once but under ten times. CDR3 in DNA: TGTGCCAGCAGCCCTGACAGAGTAACTGGAAACACCATATATTTT. It codes for CASSPDRVTGNTIYF. The rearrangement joins TRBV5-5 to TRBJ1-3; D might be TRBD1 (5 bases). V was trimmed by 4 bases and J by 2 bases, leaving 13 bases between them. Germline lookup yields CDR1 SGHKS and CDR2 YYEKEE (reference sequence). This CDR3 has 15 amino acids. Drawing the rest from reference TRBV5-5 and TRBJ1-3, the complete variable domain is DAGVTQSPTHLIKTRGQQVTLRCSPISGHKSVSWYQQVLGQGPQFIFQYYEKEERGRGNFPDRFSARQFPNYSSELNVNALLLGDSALYLCASSPDRVTGNTIYFGEGSWLTVV.

There are many counts of this clonotype. Compared with germline, one end of the junction differs, possibly owing to a read error. V is TRBV7-7 and J is TRBJ2-2; 8 positions match TRBD2. Germline V CDR1 and CDR2: SSHAT, FNYEAQ (reference sequence). This CDR3 contains 16 residues. CDR3 loop: CASSPAGGTSGRELFF. The CDR3 region has the DNA TGTGCTAGCAGCCCTGCCGGGGGGACTAGTGGAAGGGAGCTGTTTTTT. Based on the CDR3 plus reference TRBV7-7 and TRBJ2-2, the full variable domain is GAGVSQSPRYKVTKRGQDVTLRCDPISSHATLYWYQQALGQGPEFLTYFNYEAQPDKSGLPSDRFSAERPEGSISTLTIQRTEQRDSAMYRCASSPAGGTSGRELFFGEGSRLTVL.

The table lists this clonotype with a few counts. The rearrangement joins TRBV29-1 to TRBJ2-7, with D perhaps assigned TRBD1 or TRBD2 (5 bases each). The CDR3 extends over 12 amino acids. V gave up 6 bases and J gave up 0 bases, with 9 bases separating them. Looked up from germline, CDR1 is SQVTM and CDR2 is ANQGSEA. The CDR3 here is CSVMGDSYEQYF. For the CDR3, the DNA is TGCAGCGTCATGGGGGACTCCTACGAGCAGTACTTC.

A few counts support this clonotype. The CDR3 bases are TGTGCCAGCAGCCAAGAGGGGGCTAGCGGGAGGTACGAGCAGTACTTC. As protein: CASSQEGASGRYEQYF. The V call is TRBV3-1, the J call TRBJ2-7; TRBD2 aligns across 11 bases. Germline assignment: CDR1 LGHDT and CDR2 YNNKEL (reference sequence). The V and J ends lost 0 bases and 4 bases, in that order; junction bases with no gene match: 5. The CDR3 covers 16 residues.

The chain recombines TRBV5-6 with TRBJ2-1; D might be TRBD2 (6 bases). From germline, CDR1 is SGHDT and CDR2 YYEEEE. CDR3 size: 19 residues. Between the trimmed V and J ends, which lost 1 base and 0 bases, there was a span of 20 bases. CDR3 region: CASSLLRSGPWSSYNEQFF. In nucleotides, the CDR3 is TGTGCCAGCAGCTTGTTGCGTAGCGGCCCTTGGAGCTCCTACAATGAGCAGTTCTTC.

This clonotype was seen many times. The V call is TRBV2, the J call TRBJ1-3; TRBD1 aligns across 11 bases. CDR1 SNHLY and CDR2 FYNNEI come from the germline V gene. J lost 0 bases, V lost 0 bases, and 7 bases had no gene match. The CDR3 is 19 amino acids. In DNA form, the CDR3 reads TGTGCCAGCAGTGAAGCGTATGGACAGGGGGCGATCTCTGGAAACACCATATATTTT. This encodes CASSEAYGQGAISGNTIYF.

The table lists this clonotype with many counts. V usage is TRBV27 and J usage is TRBJ2-1, with D perhaps TRBD2 (5 bases). Trimming took off 5 bases at V and 3 bases at J, with 11 bases between the two ends. Germline V lookup: CDR1 MNHEY, CDR2 SMNVEV (reference sequence). The CDR3 has 14 residues. Here the CDR3 reads CASSPRDVYNEQFF. The CDR3 nucleotides are TGTGCCAGCAGTCCACGGGATGTCTACAATGAGCAGTTCTTC.

The chain carries TRBV10-3 and TRBJ2-7; 9 bases align to TRBD1. Trimming cost V 3 bases and J 5 bases; bases outside gene matches: 2. From germline, CDR1 is ENHRY and CDR2 SYGVKD. This CDR3 comprises 13 residues. The CDR3 sequence is CAISERQGDEQYF. CDR3 bases: TGTGCCATCAGTGAAAGACAGGGGGACGAGCAGTACTTC.

There are many counts of this clonotype. This chain joins TRBV7-9 and TRBJ2-1; 9 bases align to TRBD2. Germline values: CDR1 SEHNR, CDR2 FQNEAQ (reference sequence). The CDR3 contains 18 residues. Germline trimming cut 7 bases from V and 4 bases from J; bases unmatched to any gene: 17. DNA for the CDR3: TGTGCCAGCAACCCCCGGGCGGGAGGGCCTAAGGGTTACAATGAGCAGTTCTTC. This translates into CASNPRAGGPKGYNEQFF.